The 18 T cell receptor beta chains listed next were all sequenced from one sample in a study of regulatory T cells in long-lasting Graves disease. Arm-PCR with iRepertoire HTBI primers amplified the CDR3 regions for these TCR beta libraries. TCRdb redid the calling of the multiplex PCR reads with MiXCR, one entry per CDR3 protein. The profile shows over 300,000 distinct CDR3 sequences, around 20% of them singletons. Time point noted: persistent/refractory GD, antithyroid drugs over 5 years with positive TRAb. PBMCs provided the RNA from which the TCR library was made. The material sequenced was peripheral blood mononuclear cells (PBMCs), taken when the disease was refractory, from a patient treated with antithyroid drugs. These receptors were obtained from a female donor with Graves disease.

In regard to this clonotype: A read error may explain this, as a much larger clone is one base away. This chain links TRBV24-1 with TRBJ2-5; D gene ambiguous. The CDR3 spans 13 residues. Germline CDR1 and CDR2: KGHDR and SFDVKD. V shed 5 bases and J shed 5 bases, with 11 bases lying between them. The CDR3 bases are TGTGCCACCAGTGTGCGTGGAGCCGAGACCCAGTACTTC. It encodes CATSVRGAETQYF.

This clonotype was detected ten times or more. The genes are TRBV6-2 or TRBV6-3 and TRBJ2-2; 8 bases line up with TRBD2. V dropped 6 bases and J dropped 0; count of bases not matched to a gene: 3. This CDR3 has 15 residues. The germline gives CDR1 MNHEY, CDR2 SVGEGT. The CDR3: CASRRAGANTGELFF. In nucleotides, the CDR3 is TGTGCCAGCAGGAGAGCGGGGGCGAACACCGGGGAGCTGTTTTTT.

V is TRBV6-5 and J is TRBJ2-3; 9 nucleotides align to TRBD2. Germline trimming cut 2 bases from V and 4 bases from J; bases unmatched to any gene: 22. Germline V gene sequence: CDR1 MNHEY, CDR2 SVGAGI. The CDR3 totals 21 residues. The CDR3 DNA reads as TGTGCCAGCAGTTACAAGGGCTGGCTAGCGGGACCCGAACGGGGAGCAGATACGCAGTATTTT. Translation gives CASSYKGWLAGPERGADTQYF.

The chain combines TRBV25-1 with TRBJ2-7; maybe TRBD1 (6 bases). CDR3 length: 13 amino acids. The germline V gene encodes CDR1 MGHDK and CDR2 SYGVNS. Between the trimmed V and J ends, which lost 7 bases and 6 bases, there was a span of 16 bases. In nucleotides, the CDR3 is TGTGCCAGCACGGACAGATCGGGTCTCGAGCAGTACTTC. As protein: CASTDRSGLEQYF.

There are a few counts of this clonotype. The V and J genes are TRBV5-1 and TRBJ2-6, with TRBD1 as a possible D gene (6 bases). The CDR3 is made up of 14 amino acids. The ends were cut back, 5 bases at V and 9 bases at J, with 15 bases in the middle. Germline lookup yields CDR1 SGHRS and CDR2 YFSETQ. The CDR3 region has the DNA TGCGCCAGCAGACCGGTGGACAGCTACAACGTCCTGACTTTC. Translated, it gives CASRPVDSYNVLTF.

For this clonotype: A much larger clone differs by one base, so this may be a read error. CDR3 in amino acids: CAIKGTSGTSEQHF. For the CDR3, the DNA is TGTGCCATCAAAGGGACTAGCGGGACCTCCGAGCAGCACTTC. The V call is TRBV10-3, the J call TRBJ2-7; 13 bases map to TRBD2. Germline V gene sequence: CDR1 ENHRY, CDR2 SYGVKD. This CDR3 has 14 amino acids.

This clonotype appeared a few times. The chain links TRBV5-1 to TRBJ1-3; D is perhaps TRBD1 (5 bases). CDR3 size: 14 residues. Germline CDR1 SGHRS, CDR2 YFSETQ. Trimming cost V 1 base and J 3 bases, with 8 bases left between them. The CDR3 protein is CASSLTGVGNTIYF. The DNA for the CDR3 is TGCGCCAGCAGCTTGACGGGGGTTGGAAACACCATATATTTT.

This clonotype appeared a few times. This chain links TRBV24-1 with TRBJ2-2; 7 positions match TRBD1. CDR1 KGHDR and CDR2 SFDVKD come from the germline V gene. Germline trimming cut 0 bases from V and 5 bases from J; bases unmatched to any gene: 2. The CDR3 is 15 amino acids. The CDR3 reads CATSDLYRGTGELFF. Written as DNA, the CDR3 is TGTGCCACCAGTGATTTGTACAGGGGTACCGGGGAGCTGTTTTTT.

V and J are TRBV7-9 and TRBJ1-1; weak D call: TRBD1 (5 bases). This CDR3 region has 15 residues. V shed 7 bases and J shed 7 bases, with 22 bases lying between them. CDR1 and CDR2 from the germline V gene are SEHNR and FQNEAQ (reference sequence). The CDR3 spells CASNNSPGRPHEAFF. CDR3 coding DNA: TGTGCCAGCAACAACTCCCCGGGACGCCCCCATGAAGCTTTCTTT.

This rearrangement joins TRBV9 to TRBJ1-6; 7 nucleotides line up with TRBD1. This CDR3 has 15 amino acids. Trimming at V came to 4 bases and at J to 7 bases, leaving 8 bases not matched to a gene. Per the germline V gene, CDR1 is SGDLS and CDR2 is YYNGEE. CDR3 DNA sequence: TGTGCCAGCAGCCCCCGATCGGGACAGAATTCACCCCTCCACTTT. Protein product: CASSPRSGQNSPLHF.

The chain couples TRBV4-2 to TRBJ1-5, with TRBD1 matching 10 bases. Trimming took 3 bases from V and 6 from J; bases not matched to a gene: 8. The CDR3 has 16 amino acids. CDR1 LGHNA and CDR2 YNFKEQ come from the germline V gene. CDR3 in amino acids: CASSQPTGGVVQPQHF. The CDR3 coding sequence is TGTGCCAGCAGCCAGCCGACAGGGGGCGTCGTTCAGCCCCAGCATTTT.

This clonotype was seen ten or more times. This sequence joins TRBV12-3 or TRBV12-4 and TRBJ2-5; D may match TRBD1 or TRBD2 (5 bases each). The CDR3 covers 13 residues. V was clipped by 4 bases and J by 5 bases, with 11 bases between them. The CDR3 sequence is CASSSREGETQYF. CDR3 nucleotides: TGTGCCAGCAGTTCACGAGAGGGGGAGACCCAGTACTTC.

The J gene is TRBJ1-3, the V gene TRBV6-1; possible D gene TRBD1, 5 bases. The CDR3 sequence is 14 residues long. With 4 bases removed from V and 2 bases from J, the gap between germline ends came to 9 bases. CDR1 MNHNS and CDR2 SASEGT come from the germline V gene. The CDR3: CASSGAGTGNTIYF. In DNA form, the CDR3 reads TGTGCCAGCAGTGGAGCAGGGACTGGAAACACCATATATTTT.

This clonotype appeared a few times. The DNA for the CDR3 is TGTGCCAGCAGCGTAGAAGAGAGGTCGGGCGCTTTCTTT. Residues: CASSVEERSGAFF. V gene TRBV9 combines with J gene TRBJ1-1, with unresolved D. CDR3 length: 13 amino acids. Between the trimmed V and J ends, which lost 0 bases and 11 bases, there was a span of 14 bases. CDR1 and CDR2 (germline): SGDLS, YYNGEE.

In this sample, this clonotype turned up many times. J is TRBJ2-7 and V is TRBV29-1, with no clear D. Trimming removed 5 bases from V and 5 bases from J, with 16 bases in between. CDR1 SQVTM and CDR2 ANQGSEA come from the germline V gene. This CDR3 is 13 amino acids long. The CDR3 region has the DNA TGCAGCGTTAATTGGGTCCCGGGCGACGAGCAGTACTTC. Protein: CSVNWVPGDEQYF.

Only a few counts were recorded for this clonotype. The CDR3 bases are TGTGCCAGCAGCCAACCAGGGTTTGCAGCTAATGAAAAACTGTTTTTT. It codes for CASSQPGFAANEKLFF. The chain uses TRBV7-8 and TRBJ1-4; D might be TRBD1 (5 bases). The CDR3 covers 16 residues. The ends were cut back, 5 bases at V and 3 bases at J, with 16 bases in the middle. Germline V gene sequence: CDR1 SGHVS, CDR2 FQNEAQ.

J is TRBJ2-7 and V is TRBV10-3; D is perhaps TRBD1 or TRBD2 (5 bases each). Deletions cut 3 bases from V and 0 bases from J, with 12 bases between. Per the germline V gene, CDR1 is ENHRY and CDR2 is SYGVKD. CDR3 length equals 15 residues. This CDR3 reads CAISDNPGTSYEQYF. The CDR3 DNA follows: TGTGCCATCAGTGATAATCCAGGGACCTCCTACGAGCAGTACTTC.

This clonotype was seen a few times. The chain employs TRBV5-1 and TRBJ2-7; 9 positions match TRBD1. This CDR3 has 14 residues. J was trimmed by 6 bases and V by 4 bases; bases with no gene match: 8. Germline V CDR1 and CDR2: SGHRS, YFSETQ. As DNA, the CDR3 is TGCGCCAGCAGCCTTGGACAGGGGATTGGCGAGCAGTACTTC. Residues: CASSLGQGIGEQYF. Full variable domain (outside the CDR3, taken from reference TRBV5-1 and TRBJ2-7): KAGVTQTPRYLIKTRGQQVTLSCSPISGHRSVSWYQQTPGQGLQFLFEYFSETQRNKGNFPGRFSGRQFSNSRSEMNVSTLELGDSALYLCASSLGQGIGEQYFGPGTRLTVT.